This T cell receptor (beta chain) was profiled in a study of breast tumors, draining lymph nodes, adjacent tissues. Notes on the study in general: Tumor TCR diversity was below lymph nodes but above nontumor tissue. Data fit most tumor T cells coming from lymph node, expanding in tumor.

This clonotype was observed at least ten times. Its antigen is not identified. Each CDR3 protein gets one entry after TCRdb re-called the multiplex PCR reads with MiXCR. The sample lists more than 200,000 distinct CDR3 sequences, roughly 30% occurring once. The V gene's germline CDR1 is DFQATT and CDR2 SNEGSKA (reference sequence). The CDR3 is 16 amino acids. Trimming took off 1 base at V and 2 bases at J, with 15 bases between the two ends. Axillary draining lymph nodes of breast cancer patients supplied the node samples. This TCR was recovered from a female donor with breast cancer. Some clones in this sample may be carry-over from other donors' samples. Sequenced input: axillary lymph node tissue. This chain links TRBV20-1 with TRBJ2-1; D may match TRBD1 or TRBD2 (7 bases each). The CDR3 sequence is CSARASRGGAYNEQFF. The DNA for the CDR3 is TGCAGTGCTAGAGCCAGCAGGGGGGGAGCCTACAATGAGCAGTTCTTC.